The sequence of this T cell receptor (beta chain) was determined in a study of cytomegalovirus exposure and HLA in healthy donors. The study's findings and limits: Presence/absence analyses treated sequencing depth as roughly uniform across donors. When analyzed later, the rates of TCR association showed variation by HLA locus, with DRB1 the most and HLA-C the fewest. An analysis done earlier found most TCR beta V segments productive about 87% or about 30% of the time. A later analysis linked a missense variant in DCLRE1C to the trimming of TCR beta V and J genes.

13 Jbeta primers and 60 Vbeta primers were used for the PCR. Sequencing was performed with immunoSEQ multiplex PCR; in TCRdb, only in-frame clones are kept and a portion is missing. The sample holds around 180,000 clones; 84% are singletons and the top ten take about 0.24%. The CDR3 loop spans 12 amino acids. V lost 4 bases and J 2 bases, leaving 5 bases between the germline ends. The germline V gene encodes CDR1 SGHAT and CDR2 FQNNGV. Remarks on this clone: Its cognate antigen is unknown.

The chain carries TRBV11-2 and TRBJ1-2; D gene unclear. The sequenced sample was PBMCs. The source is a boy aged 10-17 years in good health and CMV-seronegative. The CDR3 DNA reads TGTGCCAGCAGCTACGGGAACTATGGCTACACCTTC. Encoded protein: CASSYGNYGYTF.